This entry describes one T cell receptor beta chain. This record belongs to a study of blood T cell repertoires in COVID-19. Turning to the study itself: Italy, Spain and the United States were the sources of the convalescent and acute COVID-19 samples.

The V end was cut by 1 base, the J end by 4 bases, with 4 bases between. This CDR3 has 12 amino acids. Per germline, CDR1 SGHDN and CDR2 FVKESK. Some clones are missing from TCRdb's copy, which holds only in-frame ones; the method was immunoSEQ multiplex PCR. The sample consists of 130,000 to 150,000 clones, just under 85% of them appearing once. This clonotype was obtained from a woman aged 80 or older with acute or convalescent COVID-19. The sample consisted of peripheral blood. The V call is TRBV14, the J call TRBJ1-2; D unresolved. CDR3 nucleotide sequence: TGTGCCAGCAGCCAAGGGCCCTATGGCTACACCTTC. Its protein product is CASSQGPYGYTF.